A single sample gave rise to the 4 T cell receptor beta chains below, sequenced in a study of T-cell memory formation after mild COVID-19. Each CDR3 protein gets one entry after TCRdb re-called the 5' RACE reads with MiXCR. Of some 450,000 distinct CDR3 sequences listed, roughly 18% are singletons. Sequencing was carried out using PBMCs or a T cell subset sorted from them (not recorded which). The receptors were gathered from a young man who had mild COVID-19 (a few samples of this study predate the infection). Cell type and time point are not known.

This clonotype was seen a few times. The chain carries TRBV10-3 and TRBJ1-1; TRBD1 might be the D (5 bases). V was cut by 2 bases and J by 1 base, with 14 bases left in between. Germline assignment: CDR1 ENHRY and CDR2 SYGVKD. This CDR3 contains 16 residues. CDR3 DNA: TGTGCCATCAGTGAGAGCGGATACAGGACGAACACTGAAGCTTTCTTT. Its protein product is CAISESGYRTNTEAFF.

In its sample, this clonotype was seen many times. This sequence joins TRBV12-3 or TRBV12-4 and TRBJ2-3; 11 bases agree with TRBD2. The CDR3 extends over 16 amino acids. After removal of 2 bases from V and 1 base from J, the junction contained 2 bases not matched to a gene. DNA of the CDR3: TGTGCCAGCAGTTTAACTAGCGGGGGTGGCACAGATACGCAGTATTTT. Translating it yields CASSLTSGGGTDTQYF.

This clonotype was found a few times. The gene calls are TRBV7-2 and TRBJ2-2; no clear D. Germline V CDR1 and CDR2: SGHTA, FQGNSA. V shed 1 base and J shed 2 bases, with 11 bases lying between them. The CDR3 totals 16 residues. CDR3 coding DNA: TGTGCCAGCAGCTTAGAGTCGCTCCCTAACACCGGGGAGCTGTTTTTT. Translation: CASSLESLPNTGELFF.

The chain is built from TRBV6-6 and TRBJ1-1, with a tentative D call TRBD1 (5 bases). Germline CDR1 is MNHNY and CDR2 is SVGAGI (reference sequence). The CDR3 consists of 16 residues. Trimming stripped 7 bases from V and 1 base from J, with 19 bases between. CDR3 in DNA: TGTGCCAGCACCGGCTCCCGGGGACGCGAGAACACTGAAGCTTTCTTT. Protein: CASTGSRGRENTEAFF.